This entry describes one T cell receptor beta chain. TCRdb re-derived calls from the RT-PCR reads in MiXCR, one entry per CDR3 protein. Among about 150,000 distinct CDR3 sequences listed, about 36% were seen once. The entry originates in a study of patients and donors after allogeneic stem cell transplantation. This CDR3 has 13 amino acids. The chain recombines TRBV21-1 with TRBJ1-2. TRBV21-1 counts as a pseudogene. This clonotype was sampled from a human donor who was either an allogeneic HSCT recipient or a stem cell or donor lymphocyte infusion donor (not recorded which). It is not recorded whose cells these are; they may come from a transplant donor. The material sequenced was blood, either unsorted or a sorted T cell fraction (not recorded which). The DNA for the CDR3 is TGTGCCAGCAGCAAAACCAGGATCTATGGCTACACCTTC. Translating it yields CASSKTRIYGYTF.